The rows below give T cell receptor beta chains drawn from one sample of a study of blood T cell repertoires in COVID-19. TCRdb's table, derived via immunoSEQ multiplex PCR, lists solely in-frame clones and lacks some. The table has about 27,000 clones, about 80% seen once. The sequenced material came from peripheral blood. Receptors were obtained from a man at least 80 years old with active or convalescent COVID-19. Both conserved end residues are part of each CDR3. Fields, in order: J gene, clone size, D gene, V gene, CDR3 DNA, CDR3 protein. D genes are given only for firm matches. Clone size appears in some rows only: once, few, many, or a class for an expanded clone.

J: TRBJ2-5
size: NA
D: NA
V: TRBV2
DNA: TGTGCCAGCAGTGAAACGACAGAAGAGACCCAGTACTTC
CDR3: CASSETTEETQYF

J: TRBJ2-3
size: NA
D: TRBD1
V: TRBV7-9
DNA: TGTGCCAGCAACCCCCTTGGAGGGACAGGGGATGTAGATACGCAGTATTTT
CDR3: CASNPLGGTGDVDTQYF

J: TRBJ1-1
size: NA
D: NA
V: TRBV6-5
DNA: TGTGCCAGCAGGGTATTAGTGAACACTGAAGCTTTCTTT
CDR3: CASRVLVNTEAFF

J: TRBJ2-7
size: NA
D: TRBD1
V: TRBV3-1/TRBV3-2
DNA: TGTGCCAGCAGCTTCAGGGACAGGGGGCGAGAGCAGTACTTC
CDR3: CASSFRDRGREQYF

J: TRBJ2-7
size: NA
D: NA
V: TRBV7-8
DNA: TGTGCCAGCAGCTTCGGGACTGAGGGCTACGAGCAGTACTTC
CDR3: CASSFGTEGYEQYF

J: TRBJ2-2
size: NA
D: NA
V: TRBV5-8
DNA: TGTGCCAGCAGCTTCGGGACTTCTAACACCGGGGAGCTGTTTTTT
CDR3: CASSFGTSNTGELFF

J: TRBJ2-5
size: NA
D: TRBD2
V: TRBV7-9
DNA: TGTGCCAGCAGCGGTCTGCTAGCGGGGCAAGAGACCCAGTACTTC
CDR3: CASSGLLAGQETQYF

J: TRBJ1-1
size: NA
D: NA
V: TRBV5-5
DNA: TGTGCCAGCAGCCCCCCCGGTAACACTGAAGCTTTCTTT
CDR3: CASSPPGNTEAFF

J: TRBJ1-1
size: NA
D: TRBD1
V: TRBV6-5
DNA: TGTGCCAGCAGTAGGGGGCGGCGTGAAGCTTTCTTT
CDR3: CASSRGRREAFF

J: TRBJ1-2
size: once
D: NA
V: TRBV7-3
DNA: TGTGCCAGCAGCTTAACGAGCGGGGGGACCTATGGCTACACCTTC
CDR3: CASSLTSGGTYGYTF

J: TRBJ2-5
size: NA
D: TRBD1
V: TRBV5-1
DNA: TGCGCCAGCAGTTTACAGGGGGACGAGACCCAGTACTTC
CDR3: CASSLQGDETQYF

J: TRBJ2-3
size: NA
D: TRBD1
V: TRBV18
DNA: TGTGCCAGCCAGGGGGCCATGCGACTACCCCCTGATACGCAGTATTTT
CDR3: CASQGAMRLPPDTQYF

J: TRBJ2-1
size: NA
D: TRBD2
V: TRBV5-5
DNA: TGTGCCAGCAGCTTGGAGGCGGGAGTGTGGAATGAGCAGTTCTTC
CDR3: CASSLEAGVWNEQFF

J: TRBJ2-7
size: NA
D: TRBD2
V: TRBV28
DNA: TGTGCCAGCAGCGGGGGGGAATTCAACGAGCAGTACTTC
CDR3: CASSGGEFNEQYF

J: TRBJ1-5
size: NA
D: NA
V: TRBV6-2/TRBV6-3
DNA: TGTGCCAGCAGTTACCCCCACCGGGATCAGCCCCAGCATTTT
CDR3: CASSYPHRDQPQHF

J: TRBJ2-3
size: NA
D: NA
V: TRBV24-1
DNA: TGTGCCACCAGTGATTTCCCGAGAGGATCTAGCACAGATACGCAGTATTTT
CDR3: CATSDFPRGSSTDTQYF

J: TRBJ2-5
size: NA
D: TRBD1
V: TRBV7-6
DNA: TGTGCCAGCAGCCCGAAATGGACAGGGCAAGAGACCCAGTACTTC
CDR3: CASSPKWTGQETQYF

J: TRBJ1-6
size: NA
D: TRBD1
V: TRBV6-5
DNA: TGTGCCAGCAGGGGACAGGCGTATAATTCACCCCTCCACTTT
CDR3: CASRGQAYNSPLHF

J: TRBJ2-3
size: NA
D: NA
V: TRBV7-2
DNA: TGTGCCAGCAGCTTACCAGCCTTGGCGGCAGATACGCAGTATTTT
CDR3: CASSLPALAADTQYF

J: TRBJ1-2
size: NA
D: NA
V: TRBV3-1/TRBV3-2
DNA: TGTGCCAGCAGCCACATCGGGGGCTACACCTTC
CDR3: CASSHIGGYTF

J: TRBJ2-6
size: NA
D: NA
V: TRBV19
DNA: TGTGCCAGTAGTATCGGACAGTCCTCTGGGGCCAACGTCCTGACTTTC
CDR3: CASSIGQSSGANVLTF

J: TRBJ2-7
size: NA
D: TRBD2
V: TRBV3-1/TRBV3-2
DNA: TGTGCCAGCAGCCAAGGAGGGACTAGCTCCTACGAGCAGTACTTC
CDR3: CASSQGGTSSYEQYF

J: TRBJ2-3
size: NA
D: NA
V: TRBV5-6
DNA: TGTGCCAGCAGCTTGGGACGGGGAGATACGCAGTATTTT
CDR3: CASSLGRGDTQYF

J: TRBJ1-5
size: NA
D: TRBD1
V: TRBV18
DNA: TGTGCCAGCTCACCAGGGACAGGGGACGGTCAGCCCCAGCATTTT
CDR3: CASSPGTGDGQPQHF

J: TRBJ2-2
size: NA
D: TRBD2
V: TRBV5-1
DNA: TGCGCCAGCAGCTTCAACGGCGGGGGGGCCGGGGAGCTGTTTTTT
CDR3: CASSFNGGGAGELFF

J: TRBJ2-7
size: NA
D: TRBD1
V: TRBV5-6
DNA: TGTGCCAGCAGCCGGAGGGACAGGGTGGTGAACGAGCAGTACTTC
CDR3: CASSRRDRVVNEQYF

J: TRBJ2-2
size: NA
D: TRBD1
V: TRBV18
DNA: TGTGCCAGCTCACCAACCAGGACAGGAGGTACCGGGGAGCTGTTTTTT
CDR3: CASSPTRTGGTGELFF

J: TRBJ2-2
size: NA
D: NA
V: TRBV7-6
DNA: TGTGCCAGCAGCTTAGCAGGGGGACAAACGGAGCTGTTTTTT
CDR3: CASSLAGGQTELFF

J: TRBJ1-2
size: once
D: NA
V: TRBV6-5
DNA: TGTGCCAGCAGTTACGGGGGGGTCCTCACGCTTGATGGCTACACCTTC
CDR3: CASSYGGVLTLDGYTF

J: TRBJ2-1
size: NA
D: NA
V: TRBV6-1
DNA: TGTGCCAGCAGTGAAAAGAGACAGATCTCCTACAATGAGCAGTTCTTC
CDR3: CASSEKRQISYNEQFF

J: TRBJ2-7
size: few
D: NA
V: TRBV15
DNA: TGTGCCACCAGCAGAGATCCGTCCTACGAGCAGTACTTC
CDR3: CATSRDPSYEQYF

J: TRBJ2-3
size: NA
D: TRBD2
V: TRBV11-3
DNA: TGTGCCAGCAGCCGAGGTCTAGCGGGAGATACGCAGTATTTT
CDR3: CASSRGLAGDTQYF

J: TRBJ1-1
size: NA
D: TRBD1
V: TRBV7-6
DNA: TGTGCCAGCAGCTATGGACAGGGACGGGGGTGGACCACTGAAGCTTTCTTT
CDR3: CASSYGQGRGWTTEAFF

J: TRBJ1-1
size: NA
D: NA
V: TRBV21-1
DNA: TGTGCCAGCAGTTCCAAGGGGGGACAGGGGTTCGTGTTCCTGAGTAGGGACACTGAAGCTTTCTTT
CDR3: CASSSKGGQGFVFLSRDTEAFF

J: TRBJ1-4
size: NA
D: TRBD1
V: TRBV18
DNA: TGTGCCAGTATCGACAGGGCAACTAATGAAAAACTGTTTTTT
CDR3: CASIDRATNEKLFF

J: TRBJ2-7
size: NA
D: NA
V: TRBV6-5
DNA: TGTGCCAGCAAAAAGGGGCTAGGGTCCTACGAGCAGTACTTC
CDR3: CASKKGLGSYEQYF

J: TRBJ1-2
size: NA
D: NA
V: TRBV5-1
DNA: TGCGCCAGCAGCTTGGGCTCGGGGAATAGTGGTGGCTACACCTTC
CDR3: CASSLGSGNSGGYTF

J: TRBJ1-2
size: NA
D: NA
V: TRBV19
DNA: TGTGCCAGTAGTATTGGGGGGGCAACCTTGGGGAATGGCTACACCTTC
CDR3: CASSIGGATLGNGYTF

J: TRBJ1-6
size: NA
D: TRBD1
V: TRBV5-3
DNA: TGTGCCAGAAGCCAAAACAGGGGACGGAGCCATAATTCACCCCTCCACTTT
CDR3: CARSQNRGRSHNSPLHF

J: TRBJ2-7
size: NA
D: NA
V: TRBV3-1/TRBV3-2
DNA: TGTGCCAGCAGCCAAGTCCGGGGCTCCTACGAGCAGTACTTC
CDR3: CASSQVRGSYEQYF

J: TRBJ2-1
size: NA
D: TRBD1
V: TRBV27
DNA: TGTGCCAGCAGTCTACAACTAAGGACAGGTAGCTCCTACAATGAGCAGTTCTTC
CDR3: CASSLQLRTGSSYNEQFF

J: TRBJ1-2
size: NA
D: NA
V: TRBV5-6
DNA: TGTGCCAGCAGCTTAGGCAGGGCGGTTGGCTACACCTTC
CDR3: CASSLGRAVGYTF

J: TRBJ2-5
size: NA
D: TRBD2
V: TRBV18
DNA: TGTGCCAGCTCACCGATGACTAGCGGGTTTCAAGAGACCCAGTACTTC
CDR3: CASSPMTSGFQETQYF

J: TRBJ2-1
size: NA
D: NA
V: TRBV19
DNA: TGTGCCAGTAGTATAGCCGTCCGGGGAACCTACAATGAGCAGTTCTTC
CDR3: CASSIAVRGTYNEQFF